The 20 T cell receptor beta chains in this list originate from one sample, sequenced in a study of T-cell reconstitution after alpha-beta-depleted transplantation in children. It was with unique molecular identifiers that the TCRbeta library was prepared. TCRdb independently ran MiXCR on the PCR reads; one entry per CDR3 protein. The data contain 70,000 to 95,000 distinct CDR3 sequences, less than 15% of them singletons. The sample was PBMCs from the stem cell graft donor, taken from the stem cell graft. These receptors all stem from a human donor who donated a stem cell graft to a child with inherited bone marrow failure.

This clonotype was detected ten times or more. The chain employs TRBV28 and TRBJ1-1; D gene unclear. With 11 bases removed from V and 3 bases from J, the gap between germline ends came to 13 bases. CDR1 and CDR2 from the germline V gene are MDHEN and SYDVKM. This CDR3 is built from 12 residues. The CDR3 loop is CALSGVDTEAFF. CDR3 in DNA: TGTGCCCTTAGCGGGGTGGACACTGAAGCTTTCTTT.

This clonotype appeared many times. The chain recombines TRBV5-1 with TRBJ2-4; weak D call: TRBD2 (7 bases). V was clipped by 2 bases and J by 7 bases, with 13 bases between them. Germline assignment: CDR1 SGHRS and CDR2 YFSETQ. The CDR3 is 14 residues long. The CDR3 spells CASSFEGGGNIQYF. CDR3 sequence (DNA): TGCGCCAGCAGCTTCGAAGGGGGAGGGAACATTCAGTACTTC.

This clonotype was observed many times. The chain recombines TRBV7-3 with TRBJ2-1, with D hard to call. The CDR3 loop spans 16 amino acids. CDR1 and CDR2 (germline): SGHTA, FQGTGA. The V gene lost 5 bases and the J gene lost 2 bases, with 16 bases spanning the gap. The CDR3 coding sequence is TGTGCCAGCAGCCCAGCGTCGTCAGCGCCCTACAATGAGCAGTTCTTC. Translation: CASSPASSAPYNEQFF.

This clonotype was seen ten or more times. The chain is built from TRBV10-2 and TRBJ1-5; D unclear. Trimming removed 3 bases at V and 1 base at J, with 13 bases between. CDR1 and CDR2 (germline): WSHSY, SAAADI. The CDR3 runs to 16 residues. The CDR3, as DNA: TGCGCCAGCAGTGAATTCCGGGAGGGAAGCAATCAGCCCCAGCATTTT. Protein: CASSEFREGSNQPQHF.

This clonotype was counted a single time. This chain uses TRBV19 with TRBJ2-7; 9 bases agree with TRBD1. After removal of 3 bases from V and 2 bases from J, the junction contained 5 bases not matched to a gene. The germline V gene has CDR1 LNHDA and CDR2 SQIVND (reference sequence). CDR3 length: 15 residues. The DNA for the CDR3 is TGTGCCAGTAGTATTATCGGGACAGGGCCCTACGAGCAGTACTTC. It yields the protein CASSIIGTGPYEQYF.

This clonotype was recorded at least ten times. The CDR3 is CASSQALQGNYGYTF. The CDR3 DNA sequence: TGTGCCAGCAGCCAAGCCCTACAGGGAAACTATGGCTACACCTTC. This chain connects TRBV7-9 to TRBJ1-2, with a possible D match to TRBD1 (6 bases). The CDR3 is 15 amino acids. CDR1 is SEHNR and CDR2 is FQNEAQ in the germline V gene (reference sequence). V lost 5 bases and J lost 2, with 15 bases in between.

This clonotype was seen ten or more times. The chain recombines TRBV7-2 with TRBJ2-2, with a tentative D call TRBD1 (6 bases). Germline V gene lookup returns CDR1 SGHTA and CDR2 FQGNSA. The CDR3 covers 15 residues. V gave up 6 bases and J gave up 0 bases, with 11 bases separating them. The CDR3 DNA is TGTGCCAGCAGTTCCGGGACAACGAACACCGGGGAGCTGTTTTTT. Its translation is CASSSGTTNTGELFF.

This clonotype was observed once. As DNA, the CDR3 is TGTGCCAGCAGCTGGACTAGCGGGGGGTCCTCACCCTACGAGCAGTACTTC. This encodes CASSWTSGGSSPYEQYF. V and J are TRBV11-1 and TRBJ2-7, with TRBD2 identical over 14 bases. The CDR3 contains 17 residues. Trimming removed 4 bases from V and 2 bases from J; junction bases left unmatched: 7. Per germline, CDR1 SGHAT and CDR2 FQDESV (reference sequence).

This clonotype has a handful of counts. J is TRBJ2-1 and V is TRBV3-1, with D unresolved. Germline-derived CDR1 and CDR2 are LGHDT and YNNKEL (reference sequence). The CDR3 is 14 amino acids. V lost 4 bases, J lost 5 bases, and 12 bases lay in between. CDR3 in DNA: TGTGCCAGCAGCCTAATCGACGTGGACAATGAGCAGTTCTTC. This sequence encodes CASSLIDVDNEQFF.

This clonotype was seen many times. The rearrangement links TRBV9 to TRBJ2-2; D is unclear. Trimming took 0 bases from V and 5 from J, leaving 11 bases between them. CDR3 length equals 15 residues. CDR1 is SGDLS and CDR2 is YYNGEE in the germline V gene. CDR3 residues: CASSVAALGTGELFF. CDR3 nucleotides: TGTGCCAGCAGCGTAGCCGCCTTAGGAACCGGGGAGCTGTTTTTT. The entire variable domain, with the rest obtained from reference TRBV9 and TRBJ2-2, is as follows: DSGVTQTPKHLITATGQRVTLRCSPRSGDLSVYWYQQSLDQGLQFLIQYYNGEERAKGNILERFSAQQFPDLHSELNLSSLELGDSALYFCASSVAALGTGELFFGEGSRLTVL.

This clonotype appeared a few times. The genes are TRBV6-5 and TRBJ2-6; D might be TRBD2 (6 bases). The CDR3 loop spans 18 amino acids. Trimming stripped 0 bases from V and 0 bases from J, with 12 bases between. Germline CDR1 MNHEY, CDR2 SVGAGI. CDR3 loop: CASSYSDGTDSGANVLTF. CDR3 sequence (DNA): TGTGCCAGCAGTTACTCAGACGGGACTGACTCTGGGGCCAACGTCCTGACTTTC.

The chain recombines TRBV7-2 with TRBJ2-5, with 10 bases aligning to TRBD2. The germline V gene has CDR1 SGHTA and CDR2 FQGNSA. The junction had 9 bases not matched to a gene; V was cut back by 5 bases and J by 6 bases. The CDR3 contains 15 residues. The CDR3 DNA follows: TGTGCCAGCAGCCCCCCAGCGGGGGGGCAAAAGACCCAGTACTTC. This codes for CASSPPAGGQKTQYF.

This clonotype has a count of ten or more. The V gene is TRBV10-3, the J gene TRBJ2-7, with 8 bases aligning to TRBD1. Unmatched junction bases numbered 2, after V lost 4 bases and J lost 6 bases. The CDR3 has 12 amino acids. Germline CDR1 reads ENHRY; CDR2 reads SYGVKD. The CDR3 nucleotides are TGTGCCATCAGTGCAGGGGGCGGCGAGCAGTACTTC. Residues: CAISAGGGEQYF.

This clonotype was detected many times. The rearrangement links TRBV5-1 to TRBJ2-7; perhaps D is TRBD1 or TRBD2 (5 bases each). This CDR3 spans 14 amino acids. Deletions cut 0 bases from V and 4 bases from J, with 11 bases between. CDR1 is SGHRS, CDR2 YFSETQ, per germline. The CDR3 DNA is TGCGCCAGCAGCTTGGAGCGGACAACTTACGAGCAGTACTTC. Translating gives CASSLERTTYEQYF.

The chain uses TRBV5-6 and TRBJ1-4; D is unresolved. Trimming shortened V by 2 bases and J by 8 bases, and 13 bases separated the two germline ends. The CDR3 extends over 14 amino acids. CDR1 is SGHDT, CDR2 YYEEEE, per germline. CDR3 DNA sequence: TGTGCCAGCAGCTTAGGCAGGCTGGGCGAAAAACTGTTTTTT. Its protein is CASSLGRLGEKLFF.

The rearrangement uses TRBV10-3 and TRBJ2-3; D uncertain. V lost 0 bases and J lost 6, with 4 bases in between. Germline loops: CDR1 ENHRY, CDR2 SYGVKD. This CDR3 is built from 12 residues. CDR3 region: CAISESRDTQYF. The CDR3, as DNA: TGTGCCATCAGTGAGTCAAGGGATACGCAGTATTTT.

This clonotype showed up just a few times. A much larger clonotype is one base distant, so this may be a read error. CDR3: CATSQDFGTAGLYEQYF. In DNA form, the CDR3 reads TGTGCCACCAGCCAAGATTTTGGGACAGCGGGACTCTACGAGCAGTACTTC. The rearrangement links TRBV3-1 to TRBJ2-7; tentatively, D is TRBD1 or TRBD2 (7 bases each). Germline V gene sequence: CDR1 LGHDT, CDR2 YNNKEL (reference sequence). CDR3 size: 17 residues.

The table lists this clonotype with many counts. This chain links TRBV20-1 with TRBJ1-1, with 7 bases matching TRBD1. V was clipped by 3 bases and J by 4 bases; unmatched bases: 5. Germline V gene sequence: CDR1 DFQATT, CDR2 SNEGSKA (reference sequence). The length of the CDR3 is 13 residues. The CDR3 loop reads CSARGQTGTEAFF. The CDR3 nucleotides are TGCAGTGCTAGGGGACAGACGGGCACTGAAGCTTTCTTT.

Many counts were recorded for this clonotype. The chain carries TRBV5-1 and TRBJ2-5, with a possible D match to TRBD1 (5 bases). Germline V gene sequence: CDR1 SGHRS, CDR2 YFSETQ. Trimming removed 1 base from V and 1 base from J, with 14 bases in between. The CDR3 covers 16 residues. In nucleotides, the CDR3 is TGCGCCAGCAGCTTGAGGCAGGGTGTTTTCCAAGAGACCCAGTACTTC. This codes for CASSLRQGVFQETQYF.

To note about this clonotype: Since a much larger clone is just one base distant, this may be a read error. The chain carries TRBV20-1 and TRBJ1-1; tentatively, D is TRBD1 (5 bases). This CDR3 has 13 amino acids. Germline CDR1 DFQATT, CDR2 SNEGSKA (reference sequence). The chain's CDR3 is CSARSRADTDAFF. The CDR3 DNA follows: TGCAGTGCTAGAAGCAGGGCGGACACTGACGCTTTCTTT.